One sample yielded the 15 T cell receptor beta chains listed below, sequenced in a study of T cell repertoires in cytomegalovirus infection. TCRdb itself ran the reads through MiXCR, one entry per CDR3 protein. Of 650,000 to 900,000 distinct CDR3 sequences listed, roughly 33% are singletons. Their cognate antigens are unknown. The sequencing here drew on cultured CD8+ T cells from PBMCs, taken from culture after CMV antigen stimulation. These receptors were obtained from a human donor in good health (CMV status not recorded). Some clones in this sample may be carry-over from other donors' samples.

This CDR3 reads CASSFGTEYEQYF. In DNA, the CDR3 is TGTGCCAGCAGCTTCGGGACAGAGTACGAGCAGTACTTC. V and J are TRBV11-2 and TRBJ2-7; 7 nucleotides align to TRBD1. From germline, CDR1 is SGHAT and CDR2 FQNNGV. Losses at the gene ends were 3 bases for V and 4 bases for J; bases not matched to a gene: 3. This CDR3 comprises 13 residues.

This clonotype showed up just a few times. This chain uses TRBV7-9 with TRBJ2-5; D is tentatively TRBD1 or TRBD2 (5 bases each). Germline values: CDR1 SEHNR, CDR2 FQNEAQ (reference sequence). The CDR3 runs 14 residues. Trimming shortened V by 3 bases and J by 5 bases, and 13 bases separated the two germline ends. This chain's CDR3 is CASSFEGWKETQYF. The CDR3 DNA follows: TGTGCCAGCAGCTTTGAGGGGTGGAAGGAGACCCAGTACTTC.

CDR3 protein: CASSKGGIPDTQYF. CDR3 nucleotide sequence: TGTGCCAGCAGTAAAGGGGGGATCCCAGATACGCAGTATTTT. This rearrangement joins TRBV6-6 to TRBJ2-3; D may be TRBD1 or TRBD2 (6 bases each). Trimming stripped 5 bases from V and 4 bases from J, with 13 bases between. The CDR3 totals 14 residues. From germline, CDR1 is MNHNY and CDR2 SVGAGI (reference sequence).

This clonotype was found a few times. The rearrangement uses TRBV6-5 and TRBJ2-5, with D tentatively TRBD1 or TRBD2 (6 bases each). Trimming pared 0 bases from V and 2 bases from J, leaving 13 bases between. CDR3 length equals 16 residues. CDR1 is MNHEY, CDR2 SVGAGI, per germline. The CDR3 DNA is TGTGCCAGCAGTTACTCGGTGTTAGGGGGGCAAGAGACCCAGTACTTC. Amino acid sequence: CASSYSVLGGQETQYF.

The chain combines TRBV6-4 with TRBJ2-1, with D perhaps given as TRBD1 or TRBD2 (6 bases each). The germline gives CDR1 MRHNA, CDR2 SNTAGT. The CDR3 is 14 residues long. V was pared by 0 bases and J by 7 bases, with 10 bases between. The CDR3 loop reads CASSDSGGINEQFF. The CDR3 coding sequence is TGTGCCAGCAGTGACTCAGGGGGGATTAATGAGCAGTTCTTC.

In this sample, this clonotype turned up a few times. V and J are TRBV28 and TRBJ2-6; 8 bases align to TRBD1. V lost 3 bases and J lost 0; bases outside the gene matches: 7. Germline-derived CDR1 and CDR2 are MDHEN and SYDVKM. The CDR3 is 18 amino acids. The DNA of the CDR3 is TGTGCCAGCAGTTTTTTTGGACAGGGACTCTCTGGGGCCAACGTCCTGACTTTC. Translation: CASSFFGQGLSGANVLTF.

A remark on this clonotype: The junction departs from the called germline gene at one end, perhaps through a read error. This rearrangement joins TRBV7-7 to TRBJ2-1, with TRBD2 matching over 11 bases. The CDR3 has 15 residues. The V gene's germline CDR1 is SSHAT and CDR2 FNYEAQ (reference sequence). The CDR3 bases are TGTGCTAGCAGTAGGTCTAGCGGGGGGACCAATGAGCAGTTCTTC. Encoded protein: CASSRSSGGTNEQFF.

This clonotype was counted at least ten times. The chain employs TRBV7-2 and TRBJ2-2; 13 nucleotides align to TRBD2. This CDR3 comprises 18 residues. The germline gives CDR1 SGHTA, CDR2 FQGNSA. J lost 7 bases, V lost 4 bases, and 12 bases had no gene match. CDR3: CASSSYPLAGGQGGELFF. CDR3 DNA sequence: TGTGCCAGCAGCTCCTACCCACTAGCGGGGGGGCAGGGCGGGGAGCTGTTTTTT.

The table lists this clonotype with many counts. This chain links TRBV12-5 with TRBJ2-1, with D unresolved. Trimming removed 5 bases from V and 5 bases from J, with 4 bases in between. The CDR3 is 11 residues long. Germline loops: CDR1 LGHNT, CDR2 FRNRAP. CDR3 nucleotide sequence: TGTGCTAGTGGTCTCAACAATGAGCAGTTCTTC. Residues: CASGLNNEQFF.

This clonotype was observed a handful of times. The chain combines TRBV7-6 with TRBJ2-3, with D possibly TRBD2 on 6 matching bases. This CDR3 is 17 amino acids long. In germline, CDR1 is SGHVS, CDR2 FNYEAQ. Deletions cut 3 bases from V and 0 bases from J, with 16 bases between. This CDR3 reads CASSFSGGSTSTDTQYF. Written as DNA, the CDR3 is TGTGCCAGCAGCTTTAGCGGAGGGAGTACTAGCACAGATACGCAGTATTTT.

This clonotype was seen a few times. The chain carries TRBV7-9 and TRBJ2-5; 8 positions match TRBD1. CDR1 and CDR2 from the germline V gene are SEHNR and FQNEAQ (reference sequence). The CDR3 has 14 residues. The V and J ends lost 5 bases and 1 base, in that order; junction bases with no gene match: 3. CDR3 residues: CASSMDRVQETQYF. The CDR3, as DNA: TGTGCCAGCAGCATGGACAGGGTCCAAGAGACCCAGTACTTC.

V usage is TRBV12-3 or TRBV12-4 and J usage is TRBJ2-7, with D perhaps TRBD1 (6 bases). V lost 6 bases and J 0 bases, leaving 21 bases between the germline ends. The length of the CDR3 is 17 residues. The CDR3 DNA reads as TGTGCCAGCAGCCCTAGACGGACAGTCTCTAGCTCCTACGAGCAGTACTTC. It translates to CASSPRRTVSSSYEQYF.

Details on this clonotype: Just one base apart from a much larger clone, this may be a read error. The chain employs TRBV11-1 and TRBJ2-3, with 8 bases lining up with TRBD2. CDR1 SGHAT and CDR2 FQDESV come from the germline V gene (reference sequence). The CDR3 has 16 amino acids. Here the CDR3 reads CVSSRRIAGYTDTQYF. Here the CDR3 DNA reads TGTGTCAGCAGCCGTCGGATAGCGGGGTACACAGATACGCAGTATTTT.

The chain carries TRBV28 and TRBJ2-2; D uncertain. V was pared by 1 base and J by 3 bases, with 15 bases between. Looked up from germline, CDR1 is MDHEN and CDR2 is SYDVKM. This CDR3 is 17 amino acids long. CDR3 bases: TGTGCCAGCAGTTTATCCCGAGGAGTAGAACACACCGGGGAGCTGTTTTTT. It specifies CASSLSRGVEHTGELFF.

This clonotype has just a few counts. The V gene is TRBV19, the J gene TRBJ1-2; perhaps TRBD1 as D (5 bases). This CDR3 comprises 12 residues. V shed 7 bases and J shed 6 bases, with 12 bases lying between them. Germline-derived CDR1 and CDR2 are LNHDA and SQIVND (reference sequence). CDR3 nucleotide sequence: TGTGCCAGTACCGGGACTCGGGATGGCTACACCTTC. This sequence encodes CASTGTRDGYTF.